This TCR beta chain was sequenced in a study of shared clonotypes between healthy human individuals. Germline assignment: CDR1 MNHEY and CDR2 SMNVEV (reference sequence). Between the trimmed V and J ends, which lost 6 bases and 4 bases, there was a span of 15 bases. This CDR3 contains 14 residues. Roughly 200 ng DNA, around 30,000 T cell genomes, went into each sorted-subset replicate PCR. Assay: immunoSEQ multiplex PCR; the TCRdb copy retains only in-frame clones and omits some. The sample records some 500,000 clones, 90% to 97% being singletons. This chain joins TRBV27 and TRBJ1-2; D is ambiguous. This receptor was taken from a woman in her 30s in good health. The sample comprised naive CD4+ T cells sorted from blood. Sample subset: CD45RA+ positively selected. In nucleotides, the CDR3 is TGTGCCAGCAGGCCAGGAGGGTGGCGCTATGGCTACACCTTC. Translating it yields CASRPGGWRYGYTF.